Described below is a single T cell receptor beta chain sequence and its context. PCR primers comprised 60 Vbeta and 13 Jbeta primers. Only in-frame clones appear in the TCRdb table, and some are missing; sequencing was by immunoSEQ multiplex PCR. The table shows tens of thousands of clones, with more than 75% occurring only once. This sample was taken from a study of cytomegalovirus exposure and HLA in healthy donors. Among the donors, all were healthy bone marrow donors. There are 13 residues in the CDR3. Germline V gene data show CDR1 as SGHTA and CDR2 as FQGTGA. Trimming shortened V by 5 bases and J by 0 bases, and 8 bases separated the two germline ends.

V is TRBV7-3 and J is TRBJ2-7; D may be TRBD2 (6 bases). The TCR originated in a man younger than 35 in good health and CMV-seronegative. Material for sequencing was PBMCs. In DNA form, the CDR3 reads TGTGCCAGCAGCCGCGGGGCCTCCTACGAGCAGTACTTC. It is translated as CASSRGASYEQYF.